This T cell receptor beta chain emerged from a study of blood T cell repertoires in COVID-19. Some clones are missing from TCRdb's copy, which holds only in-frame ones; the method was immunoSEQ multiplex PCR. The sample holds more than 200,000 clones, more than 85% seen once. Trimming removed 9 bases from V and 1 base from J; junction bases left unmatched: 11. Germline assignment: CDR1 LNHDA and CDR2 SQIVND (reference sequence). This CDR3 spans 17 amino acids. This clone occurred a few times. This TCR was sampled from a woman aged 50 to 60 who had recovered from COVID-19. This chain joins TRBV19 and TRBJ1-5; 11 bases line up with TRBD1. Sequencing used PBMCs or T cells enriched from blood (not recorded which). CDR3: CASSRDRGSGSNQPQHF. The CDR3, as DNA: TGTGCCAGCTCCCGGGACAGGGGGAGTGGGAGCAATCAGCCCCAGCATTTT.